This TCR beta chain was obtained from a study of blood T cells in healthy people across ages. Per individual sample, total RNA of at least 5 micrograms was extracted. Primed by a sample-barcoded 5' primer and a J-beta primer mix, a second PCR proceeded for roughly 6 to 12 cycles. In TCRdb, the 5' RACE reads were re-called with MiXCR into one record per CDR3 protein. Of some 800,000 distinct CDR3 sequences listed, 20% to 25% are singletons. This CDR3 is built from 13 residues. The sample also formed part of further work on T cells of mothers and their children.

This receptor was identified in a boy between 10 and 17 years old in good health. Sequencing was performed on blood. This chain joins TRBV21-1 and TRBJ2-5; the table's D call, TRBD2, has no DNA check behind it. With the DNA end fitting TRBJ2-7 better, the J assignment may be wrong. TRBV21-1 is a recognized pseudogene. The CDR3 bases are TGTGCCAGCGCCGGGACTAGCAACCACGAGCAGTACTTC. Its protein product is CASAGTSNHEQYF.